The 30 T cell receptor beta chains below all came from one sample that was sequenced in a study of T cells in localized non-small cell lung cancer. Assay: immunoSEQ multiplex PCR; the TCRdb copy retains only in-frame clones and omits some. The sample shows 20,000 to 30,000 clones, approximately 90% of them seen only once. Sequenced material: peripheral blood, taken before any cancer treatment. The receptors were gathered from a female donor older than 55 with stage II squamous cell lung carcinoma.

This sequence joins TRBV7-8 and TRBJ1-2; a possible D gene is TRBD1 (5 bases). The CDR3 covers 16 residues. Germline-derived CDR1 and CDR2 are SGHVS and FQNEAQ. Trimming cost V 3 bases and J 8 bases, with 22 bases left between them. The CDR3 reads CASSFYARGEKGGYTF. The CDR3 DNA reads TGTGCCAGCAGCTTTTATGCCCGTGGGGAAAAGGGGGGCTACACCTTC.

The chain recombines TRBV6-1 with TRBJ2-1, with 7 bases identical to TRBD1. The J segment lost 1 base and the V segment lost 6 bases, leaving 6 bases of the junction unmatched. The CDR3 length is 15 residues. Germline lookup yields CDR1 MNHNS and CDR2 SASEGT. The CDR3 DNA is TGTGCCAGCAGCGCCGGGACAGCTTCCTACAATGAGCAGTTCTTC. This sequence encodes CASSAGTASYNEQFF.

This clone was observed once. V gene TRBV6-5 combines with J gene TRBJ1-1, with no clear D. From germline, CDR1 is MNHEY and CDR2 SVGAGI. CDR3 length: 12 residues. V was clipped by 9 bases and J by 9 bases, with 17 bases between them. CDR3 DNA sequence: TGTGCCAGTCACACGAGGGAGGGCAAAGCTTTCTTT. It is translated as CASHTREGKAFF.

The J gene is TRBJ2-6, the V gene TRBV6-5; D perhaps matches TRBD1 (7 bases). From germline, CDR1 is MNHEY and CDR2 SVGAGI. Trimming left V 6 bases short and J 2 bases short, with 11 bases between. The CDR3 extends over 15 amino acids. CDR3: CASRGGGAGANVLTF. DNA of the CDR3: TGTGCCAGCAGAGGAGGGGGCGCTGGGGCCAACGTCCTGACTTTC.

The chain has TRBV23-1 and TRBJ2-2; no reliable D call. TRBV23-1 is marked as an open reading frame, function uncertain. The CDR3 is made up of 12 amino acids. Trimming shortened V by 9 bases and J by 2 bases, and 7 bases separated the two germline ends. The CDR3 nucleotides read TGCGCCAGACACCGTAACACCGGGGAGCTGTTTTTT. Translation gives CARHRNTGELFF.

The chain links TRBV11-2 to TRBJ2-1; 7 positions agree with TRBD2. Per germline, CDR1 SGHAT and CDR2 FQNNGV. V shed 4 bases and J 8 bases; nucleotides not matched to a gene: 5. The CDR3 runs 13 residues. The CDR3 bases are TGTGCCAGCAGCTCTAGACTAGCCCATGAGCAGTTCTTC. This translates into CASSSRLAHEQFF.

This clone was observed once. The V call is TRBV27, the J call TRBJ1-5; a weak D match, TRBD1 (6 bases). Per germline, CDR1 MNHEY and CDR2 SMNVEV (reference sequence). This CDR3 comprises 13 residues. V gave up 7 bases and J gave up 4 bases, with 11 bases separating them. In DNA form, the CDR3 reads TGTGCCAGCACCCCCGACAGGAATCAGCCCCAGCATTTT. Translation gives CASTPDRNQPQHF.

The CDR3 coding sequence is TGTGCCACAAGACTAGCGGGAGCCCTCCACTACGAGCAGTACTTC. The encoded protein is CATRLAGALHYEQYF. The J gene is TRBJ2-7, the V gene TRBV30, with TRBD2 identical over 12 bases. V shed 8 bases, J shed 3 bases, and the junction held 11 bases outside the gene matches. The CDR3 runs to 15 residues. Germline CDR1 and CDR2: GTSNPN and SVGIG (reference sequence).

This chain uses TRBV7-9 with TRBJ1-1, with D possibly being TRBD1 (6 bases). Trimming shortened V by 5 bases and J by 0 bases, and 10 bases separated the two germline ends. This CDR3 is 14 amino acids long. The germline CDR1 and CDR2 sequences are SEHNR and FQNEAQ (reference sequence). CDR3 loop: CASSVGQVNTEAFF. CDR3 DNA: TGTGCCAGCAGCGTGGGACAAGTGAACACTGAAGCTTTCTTT.

This chain links TRBV7-8 with TRBJ1-3, with D unresolved. CDR1 and CDR2 from the germline V gene are SGHVS and FQNEAQ. V lost 2 bases to trimming and J lost 6 bases, with 8 bases between them. The CDR3 is made up of 13 amino acids. The chain's CDR3 is CASSLPGKNTIYF. The CDR3 nucleotides read TGTGCCAGCAGCTTACCAGGAAAAAACACCATATATTTT. The entire variable domain, with the rest obtained from reference TRBV7-8 and TRBJ1-3, is as follows: GAGVSQSPRYKVAKRGQDVALRCDPISGHVSLFWYQQALGQGPEFLTYFQNEAQLDKSGLPSDRFFAERPEGSVSTLKIQRTQQEDSAVYLCASSLPGKNTIYFGEGSWLTVV.

The CDR3: CASSSRTGDETQYF. The CDR3, as DNA: TGTGCCAGCAGCTCCCGGACAGGGGACGAGACCCAGTACTTC. The chain carries TRBV7-8 and TRBJ2-5, with 9 nucleotides matching TRBD1. The V segment lost 4 bases and the J segment 5 bases; nucleotides outside the gene matches: 5. The CDR3 spans 14 residues. Germline values: CDR1 SGHVS, CDR2 FQNEAQ.

V usage is TRBV4-1 and J usage is TRBJ1-2; D ambiguous. CDR1 is MGHRA and CDR2 is YSYEKL in the germline V gene. The CDR3 sequence is 15 residues long. The germline V and J ends were trimmed by 0 bases and 3 bases, with 11 bases remaining between them. CDR3 nucleotides: TGCGCCAGCAGCCAAGATTGGGCCACCCACTATGGCTACACCTTC. It yields the protein CASSQDWATHYGYTF.

The CDR3 DNA follows: TGTGCCAGCAGCTTTGGGTCCGGGAGAGGGGACGAGCAGTACTTC. Residues: CASSFGSGRGDEQYF. This sequence joins TRBV5-6 and TRBJ2-7, with D possibly matching TRBD2 (6 bases). Germline lookup yields CDR1 SGHDT and CDR2 YYEEEE. The CDR3 spans 15 residues. The V and J ends lost 2 bases and 5 bases respectively, with 17 bases between them.

The gene calls are TRBV6-6 and TRBJ1-6; D unresolved. V was pared by 2 bases and J by 4 bases, with 6 bases between. This CDR3 has 14 residues. The germline V gene has CDR1 MNHNY and CDR2 SVGAGI (reference sequence). Written as DNA, the CDR3 is TGTGCCAGCAGTTACGAGGAGTATAATTCACCCCTCCACTTT. Protein: CASSYEEYNSPLHF.

The chain joins TRBV19 to TRBJ2-3, with 7 bases that match TRBD1. Losses at the gene ends were 7 bases for V and 0 bases for J; bases not matched to a gene: 4. The length of the CDR3 is 14 residues. Germline CDR1 LNHDA, CDR2 SQIVND (reference sequence). The CDR3 loop is CASNDRVSTDTQYF. CDR3 bases: TGTGCCAGTAATGACAGGGTTAGCACAGATACGCAGTATTTT.

The V gene is TRBV7-2, the J gene TRBJ1-2; 9 bases align to TRBD1. The length of the CDR3 is 15 residues. After removal of 2 bases from V and 8 bases from J, the junction contained 9 bases not matched to a gene. The V gene's germline CDR1 is SGHTA and CDR2 FQGNSA. The chain's CDR3 is CASSLILTGGTGYTF. DNA of the CDR3: TGTGCCAGCAGCTTAATACTCACAGGGGGCACCGGCTACACCTTC.

This clone was detected once. The chain employs TRBV28 and TRBJ1-1; TRBD1 is a possible D gene (5 bases). CDR3 length: 12 residues. V gave up 5 bases and J gave up 7 bases, with 11 bases separating them. Germline assignment: CDR1 MDHEN and CDR2 SYDVKM. The CDR3, as DNA: TGTGCCAGCAGTACACGACAGTATGAAGCTTTCTTT. This translates into CASSTRQYEAFF. Using reference TRBV28 and TRBJ1-1 for the parts outside the CDR3, the full variable domain is DVKVTQSSRYLVKRTGEKVFLECVQDMDHENMFWYRQDPGLGLRLIYFSYDVKMKEKGDIPEGYSVSREKKERFSLILESASTNQTSMYLCASSTRQYEAFFGQGTRLTVV.

V and J are TRBV2 and TRBJ2-5, with no clear D. Germline-derived CDR1 and CDR2 are SNHLY and FYNNEI. Trimming removed 7 bases at V and 3 bases at J, with 9 bases between. This CDR3 region has 12 residues. This CDR3 is CASISEKETQYF. The CDR3 DNA follows: TGTGCCAGCATCAGCGAGAAAGAGACCCAGTACTTC.

This chain links TRBV30 with TRBJ1-2; no firm D call. Trimming took off 2 bases at V and 0 bases at J, with 7 bases between the two ends. The CDR3 extends over 13 amino acids. Germline V gene data show CDR1 as GTSNPN and CDR2 as SVGIG (reference sequence). This chain's CDR3 is CAWSPQANYGYTF. Written as DNA, the CDR3 is TGTGCCTGGAGTCCTCAAGCTAACTATGGCTACACCTTC.

This clone has a single count. The rearrangement joins TRBV29-1 to TRBJ2-5; no firm D call. CDR1 and CDR2 (germline): SQVTM, ANQGSEA. This CDR3 spans 11 amino acids. With 1 base removed from V and 4 bases from J, the gap between germline ends came to 4 bases. The chain's CDR3 is CSVEGGETQYF. CDR3 sequence (DNA): TGCAGCGTTGAAGGGGGAGAGACCCAGTACTTC.

The J gene is TRBJ1-2, the V gene TRBV5-1; 8 bases are shared with TRBD1. J lost 6 bases, V lost 2 bases, and 9 bases had no gene match. The CDR3 has 15 residues. Germline V lookup: CDR1 SGHRS, CDR2 YFSETQ. CDR3 residues: CASSLGQGPLHGYTF. In nucleotides, the CDR3 is TGCGCCAGCAGCTTAGGACAGGGCCCCTTACATGGCTACACCTTC. Drawing the rest from reference TRBV5-1 and TRBJ1-2, the complete variable domain is KAGVTQTPRYLIKTRGQQVTLSCSPISGHRSVSWYQQTPGQGLQFLFEYFSETQRNKGNFPGRFSGRQFSNSRSEMNVSTLELGDSALYLCASSLGQGPLHGYTFGSGTRLTVV.

To note about this clone: Relative to the germline gene, one junction end is altered; a read error may explain this. The rearrangement links TRBV13 to TRBJ1-1; possible D gene TRBD1, 5 bases. Germline V lookup: CDR1 PRHDT, CDR2 FYEKMQ (reference sequence). This CDR3 region has 13 residues. The CDR3 is CASTLQVNTEAFF. CDR3 bases: TGTGCCAGCACCTTACAGGTAAACACTGAAGCTTTCTTT.

V gene TRBV30 combines with J gene TRBJ1-2, with 7 positions matching TRBD1. The trim removed 0 bases at V and 0 bases at J, leaving 1 base unmatched. CDR1 and CDR2 from the germline V gene are GTSNPN and SVGIG (reference sequence). The CDR3 consists of 14 residues. The DNA of the CDR3 is TGTGCCTGGAGTGTAGGGACAGCTAACTATGGCTACACCTTC. Translated: CAWSVGTANYGYTF. The full variable domain, with the rest looked up from reference TRBV30 and TRBJ1-2, is SQTIHQWPATLVQPVGSPLSLECTVEGTSNPNLYWYRQAAGRGLQLLFYSVGIGQISSEVPQNLSASRPQDRQFILSSKKLLLSDSGFYLCAWSVGTANYGYTFGSGTRLTVV.

This rearrangement joins TRBV10-1 to TRBJ2-1; 7 bases fit TRBD2. The ends lost 0 bases at V and 7 bases at J; junction bases unmatched: 9. CDR1 and CDR2 from the germline V gene are WNHNN and SYGVQD (reference sequence). This CDR3 comprises 16 residues. CDR3 nucleotide sequence: TGCGCCAGCAGTGAGTCGGGAAGCGGGATTGAGAATGAGCAGTTCTTC. It codes for CASSESGSGIENEQFF.

This rearrangement joins TRBV19 to TRBJ2-7, with 11 bases fitting TRBD1. CDR1 is LNHDA, CDR2 SQIVND, per germline (reference sequence). The CDR3 loop spans 14 amino acids. The junction had 4 bases not matched to a gene; V was cut back by 4 bases and J by 5 bases. In DNA form, the CDR3 reads TGTGCCAGTAGTAGGGACAGGGGGTCCCACGAGCAGTACTTC. This gives the protein CASSRDRGSHEQYF.

This clone was picked up one time. The chain joins TRBV5-1 to TRBJ1-3, with D maybe TRBD1 (5 bases). CDR1 is SGHRS and CDR2 is YFSETQ in the germline V gene. V lost 4 bases and J 0 bases, leaving 14 bases between the germline ends. The CDR3 is 16 amino acids. The CDR3 DNA reads TGCGCCAGCAGCCGTGGGGGGTCCGGCTCTGGAAACACCATATATTTT. Amino acids: CASSRGGSGSGNTIYF.

The CDR3 sequence: CASSLGGDYYNEQFF. DNA of the CDR3: TGTGCCAGCAGTTTAGGGGGGGACTACTACAATGAGCAGTTCTTC. This chain uses TRBV27 with TRBJ2-1, with 7 bases lining up with TRBD2. This CDR3 region has 15 residues. Per germline, CDR1 MNHEY and CDR2 SMNVEV (reference sequence). Unmatched junction bases numbered 4, after V lost 2 bases and J lost 3 bases.

Turning to this clone: One end of the junction fails to match germline, which may point to a read error. The J gene is TRBJ2-1, the V gene TRBV7-7; TRBD2 might be the D (7 bases). The germline V gene has CDR1 SSHAT and CDR2 FNYEAQ (reference sequence). The CDR3 totals 16 residues. Here the CDR3 reads CASSRDGGRSYNEQFF. CDR3 DNA sequence: TGTGCTAGCAGCCGTGACGGGGGGCGCTCCTACAATGAGCAGTTCTTC.

The gene calls are TRBV9 and TRBJ2-5, with D possibly being TRBD1 (5 bases). Trimming took 6 bases from V and 5 from J, leaving 17 bases between them. Germline V gives CDR1 SGDLS, CDR2 YYNGEE. The CDR3 contains 14 residues. The CDR3 loop is CASTPGNLRETQYF. CDR3 nucleotide sequence: TGTGCCAGCACCCCAGGGAACCTTCGGGAGACCCAGTACTTC.

This chain links TRBV7-2 with TRBJ1-2, with 8 nucleotides matching TRBD1. The J segment lost 4 bases and the V segment lost 5 bases, leaving 3 bases of the junction unmatched. Germline V CDR1 and CDR2: SGHTA, FQGNSA. The CDR3 covers 13 residues. CDR3 sequence reads: CASSAGGGYGYTF. CDR3 DNA sequence: TGTGCCAGCAGCGCAGGGGGCGGCTATGGCTACACCTTC.